This T cell receptor (beta chain) was sequenced for a study of cytomegalovirus exposure and HLA in healthy donors. A remark on this clone: Its antigen remains unknown.

Donors had nominal health at sampling but likely had unrecorded immune exposures. The CDR3 runs to 14 residues. CDR1 and CDR2 (germline): SGHRS, YFSETQ. Trimming at V came to 4 bases and at J to 10 bases, leaving 9 bases not matched to a gene. Overall study results and limits: Later analysis found that TCR beta chains associated with HLA were more clonally expanded than other, equally common chains. The later analysis indicated that the majority of CMV-associated TCR beta chains appeared HLA-restricted.

The PCR made use of 60 Vbeta and 13 Jbeta primers. Only in-frame clones appear in the TCRdb table, and some are missing; sequencing was by immunoSEQ multiplex PCR. Here the sample spans 140,000 to 150,000 clones, about 74% being singletons. The source material was PBMCs. This sequence joins TRBV5-1 and TRBJ2-3; 10 bases align to TRBD2. This clonotype originated in a man aged 35-49 years in good health and CMV-seropositive. Here the CDR3 reads CASSDGAGGSAQYF. CDR3 DNA: TGCGCCAGCAGCGACGGAGCGGGAGGGTCCGCGCAGTATTTT.